A single T cell receptor (beta chain) is shown here with its context. These data come from a study of high-grade serous ovarian cancer treatment subgroups. The overall study: Samples averaged approximately 14,000 reads and roughly 7,500 unique TCR beta rearrangements.

Tumor samples were taken before definitive surgery or chemotherapy. Generated by immunoSEQ multiplex PCR, the TCRdb table keeps only in-frame clones and is missing some. The profile shows around 27,000 clones, about 81% of them singletons. The length of the CDR3 is 15 residues. J was trimmed by 6 bases and V by 3 bases; bases with no gene match: 7. Germline CDR1 reads MDHEN; CDR2 reads SYDVKM. V gene TRBV28 combines with J gene TRBJ1-1; the match to TRBD1 covers 10 bases. This receptor was obtained from a human donor with high-grade serous ovarian cancer. Sequencing was done on a sample of tumor tissue. The CDR3 loop reads CASSFRQGALPEAFF. The CDR3 bases are TGTGCCAGCAGTTTCCGACAGGGGGCATTACCTGAAGCTTTCTTT.